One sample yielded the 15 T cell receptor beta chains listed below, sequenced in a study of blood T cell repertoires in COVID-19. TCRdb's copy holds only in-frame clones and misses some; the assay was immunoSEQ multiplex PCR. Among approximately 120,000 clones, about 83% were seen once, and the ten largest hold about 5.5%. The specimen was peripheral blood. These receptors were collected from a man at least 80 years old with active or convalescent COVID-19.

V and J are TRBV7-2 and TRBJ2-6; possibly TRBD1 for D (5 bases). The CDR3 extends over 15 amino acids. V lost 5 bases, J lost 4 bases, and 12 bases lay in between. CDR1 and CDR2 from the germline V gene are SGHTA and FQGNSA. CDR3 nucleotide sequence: TGTGCCAGCAGCGCTGGCAGGGCCGGGGCCAACGTCCTGACTTTC. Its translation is CASSAGRAGANVLTF.

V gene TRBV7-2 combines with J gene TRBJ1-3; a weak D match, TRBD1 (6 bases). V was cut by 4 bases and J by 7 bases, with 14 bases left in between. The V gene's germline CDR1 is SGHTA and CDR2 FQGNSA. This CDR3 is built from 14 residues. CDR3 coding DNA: TGTGCCAGCAGCTCAGGGACACGGAGTAACACCATATATTTT. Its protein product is CASSSGTRSNTIYF.

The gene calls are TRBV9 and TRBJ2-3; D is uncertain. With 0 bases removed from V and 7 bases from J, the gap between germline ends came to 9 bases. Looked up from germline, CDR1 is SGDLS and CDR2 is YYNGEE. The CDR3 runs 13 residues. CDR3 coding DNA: TGTGCCAGCAGCGTAGACTACACGAATACGCAGTATTTT. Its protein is CASSVDYTNTQYF.

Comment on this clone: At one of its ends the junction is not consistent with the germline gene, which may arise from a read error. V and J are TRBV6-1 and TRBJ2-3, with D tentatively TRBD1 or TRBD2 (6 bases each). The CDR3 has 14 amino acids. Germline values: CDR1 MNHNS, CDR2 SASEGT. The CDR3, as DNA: TGTGCCAGCAGCGAAGGGGGGACTGCAGATACGCAGTATTTT. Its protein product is CASSEGGTADTQYF.

CDR3 in amino acids: CASSTRTGTIDEQYF. DNA for the CDR3: TGTGCCAGTAGTACACGGACAGGGACTATCGACGAGCAGTACTTC. The chain combines TRBV19 with TRBJ2-7, with D tentatively TRBD1 (8 bases). The V end lost 4 bases, the J end lost 5 bases, and 18 bases lay between the germline ends. The germline gives CDR1 LNHDA, CDR2 SQIVND (reference sequence). CDR3 length: 15 residues.

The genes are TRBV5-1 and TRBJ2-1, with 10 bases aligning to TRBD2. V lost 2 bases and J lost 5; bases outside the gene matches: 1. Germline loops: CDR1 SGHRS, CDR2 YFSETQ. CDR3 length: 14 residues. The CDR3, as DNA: TGCGCCAGCAGCTTCCTAGCGGGGGACAATGAGCAGTTCTTC. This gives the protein CASSFLAGDNEQFF.

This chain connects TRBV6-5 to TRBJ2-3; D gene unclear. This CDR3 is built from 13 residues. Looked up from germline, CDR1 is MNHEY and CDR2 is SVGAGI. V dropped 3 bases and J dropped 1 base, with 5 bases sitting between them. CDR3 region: CASSYPGTDTQYF. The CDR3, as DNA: TGTGCCAGCAGTTATCCAGGCACAGATACGCAGTATTTT.

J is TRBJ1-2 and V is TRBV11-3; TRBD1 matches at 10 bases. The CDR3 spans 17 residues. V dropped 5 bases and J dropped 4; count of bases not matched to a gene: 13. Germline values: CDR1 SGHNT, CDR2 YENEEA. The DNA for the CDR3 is TGTGCCAGCAGCCCGAGGGACAGGGGCCCCTTCTTCTATGGCTACACCTTC. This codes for CASSPRDRGPFFYGYTF.

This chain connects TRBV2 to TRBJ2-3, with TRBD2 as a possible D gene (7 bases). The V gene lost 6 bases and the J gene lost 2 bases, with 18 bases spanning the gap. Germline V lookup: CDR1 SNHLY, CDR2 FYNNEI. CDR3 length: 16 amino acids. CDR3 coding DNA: TGTGCCAGCAGGATGGGGGGCGGGGGCTTCACAGATACGCAGTATTTT. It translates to CASRMGGGGFTDTQYF.

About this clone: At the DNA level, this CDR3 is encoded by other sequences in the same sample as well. In DNA, the CDR3 is TGTGCCACCAGCAGAGACCGTGCAGGCCCTAATGAAAAACTGTTTTTT. Translated: CATSRDRAGPNEKLFF. The V call is TRBV15, the J call TRBJ1-4; D is unclear. V lost 0 bases and J lost 3, with 11 bases in between. Germline loops: CDR1 LNHNV, CDR2 YYDKDF (reference sequence). The CDR3 totals 16 residues.

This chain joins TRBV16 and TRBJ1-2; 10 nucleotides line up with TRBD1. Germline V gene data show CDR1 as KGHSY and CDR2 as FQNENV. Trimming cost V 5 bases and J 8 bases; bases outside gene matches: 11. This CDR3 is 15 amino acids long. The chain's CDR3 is CASSGNTGTGAGYTF. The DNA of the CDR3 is TGTGCCAGCAGCGGAAATACCGGGACAGGGGCCGGCTACACCTTC.

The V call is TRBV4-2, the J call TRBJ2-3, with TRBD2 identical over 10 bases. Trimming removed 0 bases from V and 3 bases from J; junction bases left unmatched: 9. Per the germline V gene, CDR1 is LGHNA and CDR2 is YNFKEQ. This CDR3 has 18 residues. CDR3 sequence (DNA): TGTGCCAGCAGCCAAGATAATTGGAGCGGGGGGGAAACAGATACGCAGTATTTT. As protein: CASSQDNWSGGETDTQYF.

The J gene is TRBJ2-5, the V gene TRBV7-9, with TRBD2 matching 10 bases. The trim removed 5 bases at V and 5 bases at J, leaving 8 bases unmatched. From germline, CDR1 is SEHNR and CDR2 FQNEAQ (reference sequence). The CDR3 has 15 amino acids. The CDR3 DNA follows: TGTGCCAGCAGCCTAACTAGCGGGGAAAAGGAGACCCAGTACTTC. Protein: CASSLTSGEKETQYF.

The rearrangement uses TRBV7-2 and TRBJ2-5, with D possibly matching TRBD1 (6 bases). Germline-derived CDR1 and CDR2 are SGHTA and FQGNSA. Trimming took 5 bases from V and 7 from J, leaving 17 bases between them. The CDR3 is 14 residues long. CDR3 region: CASSPGTLGGTQYF. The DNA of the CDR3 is TGTGCCAGCAGCCCCGGGACGTTAGGGGGGACCCAGTACTTC. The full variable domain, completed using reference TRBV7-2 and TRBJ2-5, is GAGVSQSPSNKVTEKGKDVELRCDPISGHTALYWYRQSLGQGLEFLIYFQGNSAPDKSGLPSDRFSAERTGGSVSTLTIQRTQQEDSAVYLCASSPGTLGGTQYFGPGTRLLVL.

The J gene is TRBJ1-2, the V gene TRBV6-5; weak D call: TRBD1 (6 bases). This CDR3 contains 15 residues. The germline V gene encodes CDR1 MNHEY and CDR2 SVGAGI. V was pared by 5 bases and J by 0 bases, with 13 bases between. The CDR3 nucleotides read TGTGCCAGCAGTAAACAGGGCCCGGCTAACTATGGCTACACCTTC. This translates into CASSKQGPANYGYTF.